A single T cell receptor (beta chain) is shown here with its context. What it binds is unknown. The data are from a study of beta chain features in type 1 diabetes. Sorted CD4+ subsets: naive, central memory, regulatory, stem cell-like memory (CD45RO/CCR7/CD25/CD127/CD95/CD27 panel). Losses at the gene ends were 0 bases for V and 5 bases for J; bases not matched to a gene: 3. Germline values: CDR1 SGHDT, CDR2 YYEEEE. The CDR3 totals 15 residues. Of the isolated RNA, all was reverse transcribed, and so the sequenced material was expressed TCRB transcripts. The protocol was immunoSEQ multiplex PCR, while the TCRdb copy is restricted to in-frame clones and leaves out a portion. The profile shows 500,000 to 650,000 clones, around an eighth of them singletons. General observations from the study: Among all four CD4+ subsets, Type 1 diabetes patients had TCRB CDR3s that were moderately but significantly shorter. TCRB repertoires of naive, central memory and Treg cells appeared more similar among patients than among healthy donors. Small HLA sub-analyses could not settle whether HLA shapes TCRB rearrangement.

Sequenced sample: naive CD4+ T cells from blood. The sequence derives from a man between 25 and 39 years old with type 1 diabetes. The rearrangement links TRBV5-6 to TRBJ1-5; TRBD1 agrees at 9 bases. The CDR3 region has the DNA TGTGCCAGCAGCTTGGGGAGGGACAGGGATCAGCCCCAGCATTTT. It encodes CASSLGRDRDQPQHF.